These T cell receptor beta chains were read from a single sample in a study of CD8 T cells in ankylosing spondylitis. MiXCR, applied by TCRdb to the 5' RACE reads, yields one record per CDR3 protein. This table holds about 540,000 distinct CDR3 sequences, roughly 13% found once. Sequenced material: blood, either unsorted or a sorted T cell fraction (not recorded which). The receptor source for this set is a male donor with ankylosing spondylitis. Both conserved end residues are part of each CDR3. The D gene is left open where the match is weak. Not all rows give a size; the values are once, few, many and, for expanded clones, a class.

clone size,V gene,J gene,CDR3 length,D gene,CDR3 DNA,CDR3 protein
few,TRBV7-9,TRBJ1-2,10,-,TGTGCCAGCAGCTTAAAAGGCTACACCTTC,CASSLKGYTF
-,TRBV12-3/TRBV12-4,TRBJ2-2,18,-,TGTGCCTGCAGACCCGGGACACGAGCTTTCGTGAGCGCCGGGGAGCTGTTTTTT,CACRPGTRAFVSAGELFF
few,TRBV4-2,TRBJ2-1,13,-,TGTGCCAGCAGCCAAGGGGCAAGAGCTGAGCAGTTCTTC,CASSQGARAEQFF
few,TRBV29-1,TRBJ2-1,14,-,TGCAGCGTTGAAGAGGGATATAGAGGGAGGGAGCAGTTCTTC,CSVEEGYRGREQFF
-,TRBV7-9,TRBJ1-1,13,-,TGTGCCAGCAGCTTTTACAGGGAGTCTGAAGCTTTCTTT,CASSFYRESEAFF
many,TRBV29-1,TRBJ1-3,14,-,TGCAGCGTTGAATCCCCGGTTAACGGAAACACCATATATTTT,CSVESPVNGNTIYF
many,TRBV11-2,TRBJ1-1,13,-,TGTGCCAGCAGCTTAGATTTCGGCTCTGAAGCTTTCTTT,CASSLDFGSEAFF
few,TRBV20-1,TRBJ2-1,15,TRBD2,TGCAGTGCTAGGCGTAGCGGGAGGGTAAACAATGAGCAGTTCTTC,CSARRSGRVNNEQFF
many,TRBV24-1,TRBJ2-5,15,TRBD1,TGTGCCACCAGTGACTACCGGGACAGGCAAGAGACCCAGTACTTC,CATSDYRDRQETQYF
few,TRBV7-2,TRBJ2-1,14,-,TGTGCCAGCAGCTTCCGACTTGGGCAACGCCTGCAGTTCTTC,CASSFRLGQRLQFF
few,TRBV12-3/TRBV12-4,TRBJ1-3,12,-,TGTGCCAGCAGTTTGAATGGAAACACCATATATTTT,CASSLNGNTIYF
many,TRBV5-1,TRBJ2-3,15,-,TGCGCCAGCGCCGGTGGAGGGTATAGCACAGATACGCAGTATTTT,CASAGGGYSTDTQYF
few,TRBV4-1,TRBJ2-3,17,TRBD1,TGCGCCAGCAGCCAAGAAGGGACAGGGGCTTACACAGATACGCAGTATTTT,CASSQEGTGAYTDTQYF
few,TRBV20-1,TRBJ2-2,15,-,TGCAGTGCTTTGTCGGACGAGACGAACACCGGGGAGCTGTTTTTT,CSALSDETNTGELFF
-,TRBV14,TRBJ2-7,21,TRBD2,TGTGCCAGCAGCCAAGATAGTTCGACTCGTGGACTAGCGGGAGGGCCCTACGAGCAGTACTTC,CASSQDSSTRGLAGGPYEQYF
-,TRBV5-1,TRBJ2-6,15,-,TGCGCCAGCAGCATGACAGCCTCTGGGGCCAACGTCCTGACTTTC,CASSMTASGANVLTF
-,TRBV10-3,TRBJ1-4,13,TRBD1,TGTGCCATCAGGGGACAGGGAAATGAAAAACTGTTTTTT,CAIRGQGNEKLFF
many,TRBV7-2,TRBJ2-1,15,-,TGTGCCAGCAGCTTAGGGCTTCTCAATTACAATGAGCAGTTCTTC,CASSLGLLNYNEQFF
-,TRBV12-3/TRBV12-4,TRBJ2-3,13,-,TGTGCCAGCAGTTTCAACAGGGCAGATACGCAGTATTTT,CASSFNRADTQYF
-,TRBV28,TRBJ1-1,12,-,TGTGCCGCCCGGGGGGGGAACACTGAAGCTTTCTTT,CAARGGNTEAFF
few,TRBV20-1,TRBJ2-7,16,-,TGCAGTGCTAGATCCCCCCTTCCTAGCGCCTTCTACGAGCAGTACTTC,CSARSPLPSAFYEQYF
many,TRBV4-1,TRBJ1-1,18,-,TGCGCCAGCAGCCAAGAATTGGAGAAGGGGCTTAAGGGCACTGAAGCTTTCTTT,CASSQELEKGLKGTEAFF
-,TRBV5-1,TRBJ1-6,16,-,TGCGCCAGCAGCATAGCACTCGGGCAAGAGGCCTCACCCCTCCACTTT,CASSIALGQEASPLHF
-,TRBV4-1,TRBJ1-2,15,-,TGCGCCAGCAGCCAAGATAAGGGGCCCCGAGTCGGCTACACCTTC,CASSQDKGPRVGYTF
many,TRBV19,TRBJ1-5,15,TRBD1,TGTGCCAGTAGTCCAGGGACAGGGGGCGATCAGCCCCAGCATTTT,CASSPGTGGDQPQHF
-,TRBV20-1,TRBJ2-1,15,TRBD2,TGCAGTGCTAGAATACTAGCGGGAGGGCCGGCTGAGCAGTTCTTC,CSARILAGGPAEQFF
few,TRBV3-1,TRBJ2-3,14,TRBD2,TGTGCCAGCAGCCAAGGGGGGAGGGCCGGTACGCAGTATTTT,CASSQGGRAGTQYF
many,TRBV6-1,TRBJ2-2,14,-,TGTGCCAGCAGTGACCTGGTCGGTACCGGGGAGCTGTTTTTT,CASSDLVGTGELFF
-,TRBV20-1,TRBJ2-1,16,-,TGCAGTGCTAGATCCGCGTCGAGCAGCTCCTACAATGAGCAGTTCTTC,CSARSASSSSYNEQFF
many,TRBV28,TRBJ1-6,16,-,TGTGCCAGCAGTTTAGCCCGGGAGGGAAGTAATTCACCCCTCCACTTT,CASSLAREGSNSPLHF
many,TRBV5-1,TRBJ2-1,16,TRBD1,TGCGCCAGCAGCCTGGAGGGGACAGGGGTGGTCAATGAGCAGTTCTTC,CASSLEGTGVVNEQFF
many,TRBV12-3/TRBV12-4,TRBJ2-5,16,TRBD2,TGTGCCAGCAGTTTAGGCTCACTAGCGGCCCAAGAGACCCAGTACTTC,CASSLGSLAAQETQYF
few,TRBV5-1,TRBJ2-7,14,TRBD1,TGCGCCAGCAGCAGCCAAGGACAGGGTAACGAGCAGTACTTC,CASSSQGQGNEQYF
few,TRBV7-9,TRBJ2-5,17,TRBD2,TGTGCCAGCAGCGCCGGGACTAGCGGGATTTTTCTAGAGACCCAGTACTTC,CASSAGTSGIFLETQYF
-,TRBV6-5,TRBJ1-1,14,-,TGTGCCAGCAGTTACCCGTTAGTAAACACTGAAGCTTTCTTT,CASSYPLVNTEAFF
few,TRBV24-1,TRBJ2-1,16,TRBD1,TGTGCCACCAGTGTCGGGACAGGGGGTATCTACAATGAGCAGTTCTTC,CATSVGTGGIYNEQFF
many,TRBV24-1,TRBJ2-1,15,-,TGTGCCACCAGTGATCCGGGACCAAACTACAATGAGCAGTTCTTC,CATSDPGPNYNEQFF
few,TRBV24-1,TRBJ2-1,14,-,TGTGCCACCAGTGTTTTGGGACCCTACAATGAGCAGTTCTTC,CATSVLGPYNEQFF
few,TRBV4-1,TRBJ2-3,16,-,TGCGCCAGCAGCCAAGCACCGGGCTTTAGCACAGATACGCAGTATTTT,CASSQAPGFSTDTQYF
many,TRBV9,TRBJ2-2,16,-,TGTGCCAGCAGCGTAGTTGGGGGGCTCGGTGGCGGGGAGCTGTTTTTT,CASSVVGGLGGGELFF
-,TRBV6-5,TRBJ2-5,14,-,TGTGCCAGCAGTTACTCCTTGGACGGTCAGACCCAGTACTTC,CASSYSLDGQTQYF
-,TRBV5-1,TRBJ2-7,15,TRBD1,TGCGCCAGCAGCTTGGAGGGACAGGGGGAAGACGAGCAGTACTTC,CASSLEGQGEDEQYF
few,TRBV29-1,TRBJ2-5,14,-,TGCAGCGTCCCACTGGCAGGGAGTGGAGAGACCCAGTACTTC,CSVPLAGSGETQYF
many,TRBV24-1,TRBJ2-2,15,-,TGTGCCACCCAAGGGGGGGTCATGAACACCGGGGAGCTGTTTTTT,CATQGGVMNTGELFF
few,TRBV20-1,TRBJ2-1,14,TRBD2,TGCAGTGCTACCAGCGGGAGTCGGATCGATGAGCAGTTCTTC,CSATSGSRIDEQFF
few,TRBV7-8,TRBJ2-2,18,TRBD2,TGTGCCAGCAGCTGGACCCCGGGACTAGCACCGAACACCGGGGAGCTGTTTTTT,CASSWTPGLAPNTGELFF
many,TRBV29-1,TRBJ2-2,16,TRBD2,TGCAGCGTATCCGGGACCCATGGGGGGGACACCGGGGAGCTGTTTTTT,CSVSGTHGGDTGELFF
-,TRBV27,TRBJ2-3,15,TRBD2,TGTGCCAGCAGTATAGCGGGAGGGCCTACAGATACGCAGTATTTT,CASSIAGGPTDTQYF
-,TRBV25-1,TRBJ2-5,17,TRBD2,TGTGCCAGCAGCCCCACCACCCAGCTAGCGGGAGGAGAGACCCAGTACTTC,CASSPTTQLAGGETQYF
few,TRBV7-2,TRBJ1-6,15,TRBD1,TGTGCCAGCAGCTTAGTCGACAGGGGGAAATCACCCCTCCACTTT,CASSLVDRGKSPLHF
-,TRBV3-1,TRBJ2-1,17,-,TGTGCCAGCAGCCAGGGATTGGGACTTCGACCGAGGAATGAGCAGTTCTTC,CASSQGLGLRPRNEQFF
many,TRBV5-6,TRBJ2-1,15,-,TGTGCCAGCAGCTTGTCAGGTGAGGGGTACAATGAGCAGTTCTTC,CASSLSGEGYNEQFF
-,TRBV24-1,TRBJ2-5,14,TRBD2,TGTGCCACCTCCATAGCGGGAGGGCAAGGGACCCAGTACTTC,CATSIAGGQGTQYF
-,TRBV6-6,TRBJ1-1,13,-,TGTGCCAGCAGTCCGCAGATAAACACTGAAGCTTTCTTT,CASSPQINTEAFF